These T cell receptor beta chains were read from a single sample in a study of T-cell reconstitution after alpha-beta-depleted transplantation in children. TCRdb reprocessed the PCR reads with MiXCR, giving one entry per CDR3 protein. Counted here are about 200,000 distinct CDR3 sequences, roughly 6.6% occurring once; the ten biggest clones make up more than 5.5%. This material consisted of PBMCs, taken before TCRalphabeta/CD19-depleted stem cell transplant. The receptors shown here come from a boy aged 2 to 10 with acute lymphoblastic leukemia, due to receive a stem cell transplant. Both conserved end residues are part of each CDR3. Fields, in order: CDR3 protein, CDR3 DNA, V gene, clone size, J gene, D gene. The D gene is left open where the match is weak. Some rows have no size entry. The others give once, few or many, or a class for an expanded clone.

CDR3 protein: CASSFGGNGKNIQYF; CDR3 DNA: TGTGCCAGCAGTTTTGGCGGGAACGGCAAAAACATTCAGTACTTC; V gene: TRBV12-3/TRBV12-4; clone size: many; J gene: TRBJ2-4; D gene: -
CDR3 protein: CSVPAVNTEAFF; CDR3 DNA: -; V gene: TRBV20-1; clone size: few; J gene: TRBJ1-1; D gene: -
CDR3 protein: CATSTPPGASGRGELFF; CDR3 DNA: TGTGCCACCAGCACCCCCCCGGGTGCTAGCGGACGCGGGGAGCTGTTTTTT; V gene: TRBV15; clone size: many; J gene: TRBJ2-2; D gene: TRBD2
CDR3 protein: CASRRFKGREGRSPQYF; CDR3 DNA: TGTGCCAGCCGAAGATTCAAAGGGCGGGAGGGCCGTAGCCCGCAGTATTTT; V gene: TRBV7-8; clone size: many; J gene: TRBJ2-3; D gene: TRBD2
CDR3 protein: CASSNGLLETQYF; CDR3 DNA: TGTGCCAGCAGCAATGGACTGTTAGAGACCCAGTACTTC; V gene: TRBV12-3/TRBV12-4; clone size: many; J gene: TRBJ2-5; D gene: -
CDR3 protein: CASSVGLYEQYF; CDR3 DNA: TGTGCCAGCAGCGTCGGACTTTACGAGCAGTACTTC; V gene: TRBV7-2; clone size: many; J gene: TRBJ2-7; D gene: -
CDR3 protein: CASSYYTRMGKLFF; CDR3 DNA: TGTGCCAGCAGTTATTACACAAGAATGGGAAAACTGTTTTTT; V gene: TRBV28; clone size: -; J gene: TRBJ1-4; D gene: -
CDR3 protein: CASSQAHQTGSYNEQFF; CDR3 DNA: TGTGCCAGCAGCCAAGCACACCAAACTGGCTCCTACAATGAGCAGTTCTTC; V gene: TRBV4-2; clone size: many; J gene: TRBJ2-1; D gene: -
CDR3 protein: CSASVYSGANFLTF; CDR3 DNA: TGCAGTGCTAGTGTGTACTCTGGGGCCAACTTCCTGACTTTC; V gene: TRBV20-1; clone size: few; J gene: TRBJ2-6; D gene: -
CDR3 protein: CASSLKRTSGINEQYF; CDR3 DNA: TGTGCCAGCAGCTTGAAAAGGACTAGCGGAATTAACGAGCAGTACTTC; V gene: TRBV11-2; clone size: -; J gene: TRBJ2-7; D gene: TRBD2
CDR3 protein: CAISESSYEQYF; CDR3 DNA: TGTGCCATCAGTGAGTCCTCCTACGAGCAGTACTTC; V gene: TRBV10-3; clone size: many; J gene: TRBJ2-7; D gene: -
CDR3 protein: CASRLISGTGWEQFF; CDR3 DNA: TGCGCCAGCCGCCTTATTTCAGGGACTGGGTGGGAGCAGTTCTTC; V gene: TRBV5-1; clone size: many; J gene: TRBJ2-1; D gene: -
CDR3 protein: CASSGENTEAFF; CDR3 DNA: TGTGCCAGCAGTGGTGAGAACACTGAAGCTTTCTTT; V gene: TRBV2; clone size: -; J gene: TRBJ1-1; D gene: -
CDR3 protein: CATRPEGGDNQPQHF; CDR3 DNA: TGTGCCACCAGACCGGAAGGGGGGGACAATCAGCCCCAGCATTTT; V gene: TRBV15; clone size: many; J gene: TRBJ1-5; D gene: -
CDR3 protein: CASSETSSGELFF; CDR3 DNA: TGTGCCAGCAGTGAAACAAGTAGCGGGGAGCTGTTTTTT; V gene: TRBV2; clone size: many; J gene: TRBJ2-2; D gene: -
CDR3 protein: CATSDPGTGDYNQQFF; CDR3 DNA: TGTGCCACCAGTGACCCTGGGACAGGAGATTACAATCAGCAGTTCTTC; V gene: TRBV24-1; clone size: many; J gene: TRBJ2-1; D gene: TRBD1
CDR3 protein: CSVPRTPYQETQYF; CDR3 DNA: TGCAGCGTCCCACGCACTCCGTACCAAGAGACCCAGTACTTC; V gene: TRBV29-1; clone size: many; J gene: TRBJ2-5; D gene: -
CDR3 protein: CSATRGVSSYNEQFF; CDR3 DNA: TGCAGTGCTACACGGGGGGTAAGCTCCTACAATGAGCAGTTCTTC; V gene: TRBV20-1; clone size: many; J gene: TRBJ2-1; D gene: TRBD2
CDR3 protein: CASSHTGPMNTEAFF; CDR3 DNA: TGTGCCAGTTCTCATACAGGGCCAATGAACACTGAAGCTTTCTTT; V gene: TRBV6-6; clone size: many; J gene: TRBJ1-1; D gene: -
CDR3 protein: CASRLAGSSYNEQFF; CDR3 DNA: TGTGCCAGCAGGCTAGCGGGGAGCTCCTACAATGAGCAGTTCTTC; V gene: TRBV6-4; clone size: many; J gene: TRBJ2-1; D gene: TRBD2
CDR3 protein: CASSLAGSGGETQYF; CDR3 DNA: TGTGCCAGCAGCTTAGCGGGGTCGGGGGGAGAGACCCAGTACTTC; V gene: TRBV7-8; clone size: many; J gene: TRBJ2-5; D gene: TRBD2
CDR3 protein: CSANLDHEQYF; CDR3 DNA: TGCAGTGCTAATCTAGACCACGAGCAGTACTTC; V gene: TRBV20-1; clone size: -; J gene: TRBJ2-7; D gene: -
CDR3 protein: CAISSNLGAYEQYF; CDR3 DNA: TGTGCCATCAGTAGTAATTTGGGGGCGTATGAGCAGTACTTC; V gene: TRBV10-3; clone size: -; J gene: TRBJ2-7; D gene: -
CDR3 protein: CSVAPDKGAANEQFF; CDR3 DNA: TGCAGCGTTGCCCCCGACAAGGGTGCAGCCAATGAGCAGTTCTTC; V gene: TRBV29-1; clone size: many; J gene: TRBJ2-1; D gene: -
CDR3 protein: CASSQGGGPQETQYF; CDR3 DNA: TGCGCCAGCAGCCAAGGGGGGGGGCCACAAGAGACCCAGTACTTC; V gene: TRBV4-3; clone size: -; J gene: TRBJ2-5; D gene: -
CDR3 protein: CAISWGGSANTGELFF; CDR3 DNA: TGTGCCATCAGCTGGGGAGGGAGTGCGAACACCGGGGAGCTGTTTTTT; V gene: TRBV10-3; clone size: many; J gene: TRBJ2-2; D gene: TRBD2
CDR3 protein: CASSRNQGYLHF; CDR3 DNA: TGTGCCAGCAGTCGAAACCAGGGGTACCTCCACTTT; V gene: TRBV27; clone size: -; J gene: TRBJ1-6; D gene: -
CDR3 protein: CASSPSQGSPSGANVLTF; CDR3 DNA: TGCGCCAGCAGCCCGTCACAGGGTTCCCCCTCTGGGGCCAACGTCCTGACTTTC; V gene: TRBV4-3; clone size: once; J gene: TRBJ2-6; D gene: -
CDR3 protein: CASSLEGPDNYGYTF; CDR3 DNA: TGCGCCAGCAGCTTGGAAGGTCCAGATAACTATGGCTACACCTTC; V gene: TRBV5-1; clone size: many; J gene: TRBJ1-2; D gene: -
CDR3 protein: CASCAVKGQVIDTQYF; CDR3 DNA: TGTGCCAGCTGTGCTGTGAAGGGACAGGTTATTGATACGCAGTATTTT; V gene: TRBV28; clone size: few; J gene: TRBJ2-3; D gene: TRBD1
CDR3 protein: CASGGQGRKKLFF; CDR3 DNA: TGTGCCAGCGGTGGACAGGGGCGGAAAAAACTGTTTTTT; V gene: TRBV2; clone size: -; J gene: TRBJ1-4; D gene: TRBD1
CDR3 protein: CAAFRGGNTEAFF; CDR3 DNA: TGTGCAGCATTCCGGGGGGGGAACACTGAAGCTTTCTTT; V gene: TRBV28; clone size: many; J gene: TRBJ1-1; D gene: -
CDR3 protein: CASSYLGSFGETQYF; CDR3 DNA: TGTGCCAGCAGCTATCTAGGGTCCTTTGGTGAGACCCAGTACTTC; V gene: TRBV7-2; clone size: many; J gene: TRBJ2-5; D gene: -
CDR3 protein: CASHRDREGDTQYF; CDR3 DNA: TGCGCCAGCCACAGGGACAGAGAAGGAGATACGCAGTATTTT; V gene: TRBV5-1; clone size: -; J gene: TRBJ2-3; D gene: TRBD1
CDR3 protein: CAISEAVKNTEAFF; CDR3 DNA: TGTGCCATCAGTGAAGCAGTGAAGAACACTGAAGCTTTCTTT; V gene: TRBV10-3; clone size: many; J gene: TRBJ1-1; D gene: -
CDR3 protein: CASSAGTRGFTDTQYF; CDR3 DNA: TGTGCCAGCAGCGCGGGGACTAGAGGATTCACAGATACGCAGTATTTT; V gene: TRBV2; clone size: -; J gene: TRBJ2-3; D gene: TRBD2
CDR3 protein: CASRDGEAFF; CDR3 DNA: TGTGCCAGCCGGGACGGTGAAGCTTTCTTT; V gene: TRBV6-2/TRBV6-3; clone size: few; J gene: TRBJ1-1; D gene: -
CDR3 protein: CSVETGSSEQFF; CDR3 DNA: TGCAGCGTGGAAACAGGGAGTAGTGAGCAGTTCTTC; V gene: TRBV29-1; clone size: many; J gene: TRBJ2-1; D gene: -
CDR3 protein: CASRLPTSGRDSGANVLTF; CDR3 DNA: TGCGCCAGCAGACTACCAACTAGCGGGAGGGACTCTGGGGCCAACGTCCTGACTTTC; V gene: TRBV5-1; clone size: few; J gene: TRBJ2-6; D gene: TRBD2
CDR3 protein: CASSLSGGGTGELFF; CDR3 DNA: TGTGCCAGCAGTTTATCTGGGGGAGGCACCGGGGAGCTGTTTTTT; V gene: TRBV27; clone size: many; J gene: TRBJ2-2; D gene: -
CDR3 protein: CASSLGGDRYSNQPQHF; CDR3 DNA: TGTGCCAGCAGTCTGGGTGGGGATCGATATAGCAATCAGCCCCAGCATTTT; V gene: TRBV28; clone size: many; J gene: TRBJ1-5; D gene: -
CDR3 protein: CATSLEQYF; CDR3 DNA: TGTGCCACTTCGTTGGAGCAGTACTTC; V gene: TRBV28; clone size: many; J gene: TRBJ2-7; D gene: -
CDR3 protein: CASSLRWGADYEQYF; CDR3 DNA: TGTGCCAGCAGTTTACGGTGGGGGGCCGACTACGAGCAGTACTTC; V gene: TRBV12-3/TRBV12-4; clone size: many; J gene: TRBJ2-7; D gene: -
CDR3 protein: CASSLADKNTEAFF; CDR3 DNA: TGTGCCAGCAGCTTAGCCGACAAGAACACTGAAGCTTTCTTT; V gene: TRBV13; clone size: many; J gene: TRBJ1-1; D gene: -
CDR3 protein: CANTRDLNTEAFF; CDR3 DNA: TGTGCCAACACGAGGGACTTGAACACTGAAGCTTTCTTT; V gene: TRBV25-1; clone size: -; J gene: TRBJ1-1; D gene: -
CDR3 protein: CSARGLSTGDTQYF; CDR3 DNA: TGCAGTGCTAGAGGCCTATCGACCGGAGATACGCAGTATTTT; V gene: TRBV20-1; clone size: many; J gene: TRBJ2-3; D gene: -
CDR3 protein: CASSPDSLSSYEQYF; CDR3 DNA: TGCGCCAGCAGCCCGGACTCGCTAAGCTCCTACGAGCAGTACTTC; V gene: TRBV5-1; clone size: -; J gene: TRBJ2-7; D gene: -
CDR3 protein: CASSTARGSYNSPLHF; CDR3 DNA: TGTGCCAGCAGCACCGCCCGAGGTTCCTATAATTCACCCCTCCACTTT; V gene: TRBV7-2; clone size: many; J gene: TRBJ1-6; D gene: -
CDR3 protein: CASSRLGGLGTGELFF; CDR3 DNA: TGCGCCAGCAGCCGGCTTGGGGGGCTGGGCACCGGGGAGCTGTTTTTT; V gene: TRBV4-3; clone size: many; J gene: TRBJ2-2; D gene: -
CDR3 protein: CASSLELAGGPNNEQFF; CDR3 DNA: TGTGCCAGCAGCTTAGAACTAGCGGGAGGGCCGAACAATGAGCAGTTCTTC; V gene: TRBV11-3; clone size: many; J gene: TRBJ2-1; D gene: TRBD2
CDR3 protein: CASSLAGMNTEAFF; CDR3 DNA: TGCGCCAGCAGCTTGGCCGGAATGAACACTGAAGCTTTCTTT; V gene: TRBV5-1; clone size: many; J gene: TRBJ1-1; D gene: -
CDR3 protein: CASSPRTILRMNTEAFF; CDR3 DNA: TGTGCCAGCAGCCCCCGGACCATCTTAAGGATGAACACTGAAGCTTTCTTT; V gene: TRBV3-1; clone size: few; J gene: TRBJ1-1; D gene: -